The 14 T cell receptor beta chains below all came from one sample that was sequenced in a study of blood T cell repertoires in COVID-19. TCRdb's copy holds only in-frame clones and misses some; the assay was immunoSEQ multiplex PCR. The table shows 110,000 or so clones, with 85% occurring only once. The specimen was peripheral blood. The receptors were gathered from a man in his forties or fifties with acute or convalescent COVID-19.

This clone came up a few times. The gene calls are TRBV6-6 and TRBJ2-1; TRBD2 aligns across 14 bases. Germline trimming cut 5 bases from V and 0 bases from J; bases unmatched to any gene: 0. Germline CDR1 reads MNHNY; CDR2 reads SVGAGI (reference sequence). This CDR3 is 16 amino acids long. CDR3 nucleotide sequence: TGTGCCAGCAGTGGGACTAGCGGGAGCTCCTACAATGAGCAGTTCTTC. It codes for CASSGTSGSSYNEQFF.

V usage is TRBV19 and J usage is TRBJ2-5; weak D call: TRBD2 (5 bases). This CDR3 has 16 residues. Trimming took off 7 bases at V and 4 bases at J, with 22 bases between the two ends. Germline lookup yields CDR1 LNHDA and CDR2 SQIVND (reference sequence). This chain's CDR3 is CASIPQDWARGETQYF. In DNA, the CDR3 is TGTGCCAGTATCCCGCAGGATTGGGCCCGGGGAGAGACCCAGTACTTC.

The genes are TRBV12-3 or TRBV12-4 and TRBJ2-7; D call uncertain. Trimming took 11 bases from V and 0 from J, leaving 11 bases between them. The CDR3 covers 12 residues. The CDR3 bases are TGTGCCCCCCCCGGAGACTCCTACGAGCAGTACTTC. This codes for CAPPGDSYEQYF.

This chain joins TRBV7-9 and TRBJ1-3, with 10 bases identical to TRBD1. Germline lookup yields CDR1 SEHNR and CDR2 FQNEAQ (reference sequence). V lost 8 bases to trimming and J lost 2 bases; unmatched junction nucleotides: 3. There are 14 residues in the CDR3. Here the CDR3 DNA reads TGTGCCAGCGACAGGGGGCCCACTGGAAACACCATATATTTT. Translation: CASDRGPTGNTIYF.

This chain links TRBV30 with TRBJ1-3; TRBD1 matches 7 bases. The germline V gene encodes CDR1 GTSNPN and CDR2 SVGIG (reference sequence). CDR3 length: 13 residues. With V trimmed by 3 bases and J by 6 bases, 5 bases remained unmatched. The CDR3 loop reads CAWSPTGPNTIYF. Written as DNA, the CDR3 is TGTGCCTGGAGCCCGACAGGGCCAAACACCATATATTTT. Variable domain in full (rest from reference TRBV30 and TRBJ1-3): SQTIHQWPATLVQPVGSPLSLECTVEGTSNPNLYWYRQAAGRGLQLLFYSVGIGQISSEVPQNLSASRPQDRQFILSSKKLLLSDSGFYLCAWSPTGPNTIYFGEGSWLTVV.

V gene TRBV2 combines with J gene TRBJ2-5, with TRBD2 as a possible D gene (7 bases). The CDR3 is 18 residues long. Trimming pared 4 bases from V and 3 bases from J, leaving 24 bases between. Germline V CDR1 and CDR2: SNHLY, FYNNEI. The chain's CDR3 is CASSGRGAGELVKETQYF. CDR3 sequence (DNA): TGTGCCAGCAGTGGCAGGGGCGCGGGAGAACTAGTTAAAGAGACCCAGTACTTC.

This chain joins TRBV19 and TRBJ2-2, with TRBD1 as a possible D gene (6 bases). The germline V gene has CDR1 LNHDA and CDR2 SQIVND (reference sequence). This CDR3 is 14 amino acids long. Trimming took 5 bases from V and 2 from J, leaving 9 bases between them. The CDR3 nucleotides are TGTGCCAGTAGTTCCAGGGGTAACACCGGGGAGCTGTTTTTT. Translated, it gives CASSSRGNTGELFF.

The CDR3 loop reads CASSESKYRTPYEQYF. CDR3 nucleotides: TGCGCCAGCAGTGAGTCGAAGTATCGCACTCCCTACGAGCAGTACTTC. The chain recombines TRBV10-2 with TRBJ2-7; D uncertain. The germline gives CDR1 WSHSY, CDR2 SAAADI. The germline V and J ends were trimmed by 0 bases and 2 bases, with 14 bases remaining between them. The CDR3 runs to 16 residues.

This chain links TRBV11-2 with TRBJ1-1; D uncertain. With 2 bases removed from V and 0 bases from J, the gap between germline ends came to 10 bases. This CDR3 region has 15 residues. The germline CDR1 and CDR2 sequences are SGHAT and FQNNGV. CDR3 loop: CASSLMRGLNTEAFF. CDR3 bases: TGTGCCAGCAGCTTAATGAGAGGTCTGAACACTGAAGCTTTCTTT. The whole variable domain, filled in from reference TRBV11-2 and TRBJ1-1, reads EAGVAQSPRYKIIEKRQSVAFWCNPISGHATLYWYQQILGQGPKLLIQFQNNGVVDDSQLPKDRFSAERLKGVDSTLKIQPAKLEDSAVYLCASSLMRGLNTEAFFGQGTRLTVV.

The rearrangement links TRBV3-1 (or the pseudogene TRBV3-2) to TRBJ2-7; D call uncertain. This CDR3 has 14 amino acids. Trimming pared 4 bases from V and 5 bases from J, leaving 15 bases between. CDR1 is LGHDT and CDR2 is YNNKEL in the germline V gene (reference sequence). The CDR3 reads CASSRQVDVHEQYF. CDR3 nucleotide sequence: TGTGCCAGCAGCCGCCAGGTGGATGTCCACGAGCAGTACTTC.

The V call is TRBV28, the J call TRBJ1-6; no clear D. The length of the CDR3 is 19 residues. The germline V and J ends were trimmed by 3 bases and 0 bases, with 18 bases remaining between them. The germline V gene encodes CDR1 MDHEN and CDR2 SYDVKM. CDR3 DNA: TGTGCCAGCAGTTTCCCCGCGGCCGGAGGGAGCTCCTATAATTCACCCCTCCACTTT. This gives the protein CASSFPAAGGSSYNSPLHF.

The chain joins TRBV24-1 to TRBJ2-3; TRBD1 agrees at 7 bases. CDR1 and CDR2 (germline): KGHDR, SFDVKD. The CDR3 extends over 14 amino acids. Trimming at V came to 5 bases and at J to 7 bases, leaving 8 bases not matched to a gene. This CDR3 reads CATSATGERNTQYF. The CDR3 DNA is TGTGCCACCAGTGCAACAGGGGAACGGAATACGCAGTATTTT.

CDR3 bases: TGTGCCAGCAGCCAAGATTGGGCTCTCAGCTCCTACGAGCAGTACTTC. It yields the protein CASSQDWALSSYEQYF. The chain couples TRBV3-1 (or the pseudogene TRBV3-2) to TRBJ2-7, with D uncertain. The CDR3 runs 16 residues. V lost 0 bases to trimming and J lost 0 bases, with 12 bases between them. CDR1 and CDR2 (germline): LGHDT, YNNKEL (reference sequence).

Comments on this clone: The sample carries other DNA sequences with the same CDR3. In nucleotides, the CDR3 is TGTGCCAGCAGTTCGGGTCAGGGCAATGAAAAACTGTTTTTT. Protein product: CASSSGQGNEKLFF. The chain links TRBV6-5 to TRBJ1-4; D possibly corresponds to TRBD1 (5 bases). CDR3 length: 14 amino acids. Germline V gene lookup returns CDR1 MNHEY and CDR2 SVGAGI. Trimming shortened V by 4 bases and J by 5 bases, and 11 bases separated the two germline ends.